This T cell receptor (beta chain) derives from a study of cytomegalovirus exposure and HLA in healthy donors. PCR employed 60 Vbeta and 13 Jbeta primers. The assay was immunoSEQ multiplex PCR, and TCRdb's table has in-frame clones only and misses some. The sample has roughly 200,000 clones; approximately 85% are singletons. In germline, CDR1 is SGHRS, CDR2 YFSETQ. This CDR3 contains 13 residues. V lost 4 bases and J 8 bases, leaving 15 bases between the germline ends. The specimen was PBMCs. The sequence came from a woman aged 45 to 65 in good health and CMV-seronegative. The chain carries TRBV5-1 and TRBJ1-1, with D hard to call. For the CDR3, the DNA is TGCGCCAGCAGCCCAACGGGGTCGAAGGAAGCTTTCTTT. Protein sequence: CASSPTGSKEAFF.